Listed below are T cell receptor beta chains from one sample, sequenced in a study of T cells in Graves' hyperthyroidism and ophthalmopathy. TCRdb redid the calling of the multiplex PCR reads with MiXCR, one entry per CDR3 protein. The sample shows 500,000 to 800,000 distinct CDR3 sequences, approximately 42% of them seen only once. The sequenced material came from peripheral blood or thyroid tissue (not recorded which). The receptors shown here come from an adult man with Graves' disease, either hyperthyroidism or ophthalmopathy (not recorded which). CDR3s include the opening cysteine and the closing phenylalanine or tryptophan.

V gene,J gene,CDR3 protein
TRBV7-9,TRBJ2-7,CASSPFRGRAYEQYF
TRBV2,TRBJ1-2,CASGVSANYGYTF
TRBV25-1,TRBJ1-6,CASSLMGNSPLHF
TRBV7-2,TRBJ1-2,CASSPFTGPNYGYTF
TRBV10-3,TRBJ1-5,CAISENFGPQHF
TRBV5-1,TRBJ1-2,CASSLGGHLQYGYTF
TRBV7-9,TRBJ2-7,CASSFGHWGTGEQYF
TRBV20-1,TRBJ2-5,CSARVGFGPGQGSETQYF
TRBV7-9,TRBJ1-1,CAGSLEGMNTEAFF
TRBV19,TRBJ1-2,CASSTQQGANSGGYTF
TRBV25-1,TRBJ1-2,CASSARGRLNYGYTF
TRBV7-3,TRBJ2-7,CASSLVSSGEQYF
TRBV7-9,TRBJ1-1,CASSPNRNREAFF
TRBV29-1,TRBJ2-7,CSIWDRGFHEQYF
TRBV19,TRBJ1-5,CASTKGVAVRQPQHF
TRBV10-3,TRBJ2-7,CAISEIAGDSYEQYF
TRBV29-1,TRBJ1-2,CSVAGTGGDDGYTF
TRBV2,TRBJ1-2,CASSLLWDPSHTF
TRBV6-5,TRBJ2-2,CAISYRDTTGELFF
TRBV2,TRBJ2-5,CASSPGGNPQETQYF
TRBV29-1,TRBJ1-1,CSSQEMTGRKTEAFF
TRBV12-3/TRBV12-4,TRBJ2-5,CASSKRQGAGETQYF
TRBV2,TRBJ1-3,CASSARGSGNTIYF
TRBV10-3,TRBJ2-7,CAISESPGEQYF
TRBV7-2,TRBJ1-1,CASSRDRGRTEAFF
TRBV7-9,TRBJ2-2,CASSTPFAGGNTGELFF
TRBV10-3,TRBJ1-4,CAISGGETTKKLFF
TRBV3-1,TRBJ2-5,CASSQGAGVRETQYF
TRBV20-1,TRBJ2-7,CSAGTGGNYEQYF
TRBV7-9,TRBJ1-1,CASSSVLNTEAFF
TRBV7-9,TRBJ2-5,CASSFQGAETQYF
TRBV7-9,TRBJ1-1,CASSLALVEGTEAFF
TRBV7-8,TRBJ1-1,CASSQQVDTF
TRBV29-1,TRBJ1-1,CSASWRGRDTEAFF